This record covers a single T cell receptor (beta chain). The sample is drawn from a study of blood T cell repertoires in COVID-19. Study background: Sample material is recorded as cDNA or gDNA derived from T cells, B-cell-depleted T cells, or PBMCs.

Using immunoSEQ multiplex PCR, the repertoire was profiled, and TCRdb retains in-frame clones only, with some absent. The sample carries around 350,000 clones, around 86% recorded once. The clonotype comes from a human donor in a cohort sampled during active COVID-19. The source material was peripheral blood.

The CDR3 loop reads CASSSAPIYNYEQYF. CDR3 coding DNA: TGTGCCAGCAGCTCCGCGCCTATTTATAACTACGAGCAGTACTTC. The gene calls are TRBV11-2 and TRBJ2-7; D not resolved. Germline V gene sequence: CDR1 SGHAT, CDR2 FQNNGV. The V end was cut by 4 bases, the J end by 3 bases, with 16 bases between. The CDR3 spans 15 residues.